This TCR beta chain was identified during a study of blood T cell repertoires in COVID-19. Study at large: Spain, Italy and the United States supplied samples that represented acute and convalescent COVID-19. PBMCs, B-cell-depleted T cells, or T cells provided the cDNA or gDNA that made up the material.

CDR3 length: 13 amino acids. Germline CDR1 and CDR2: SGHTA and FQGNSA. The germline V and J ends were trimmed by 5 bases and 0 bases, with 7 bases remaining between them. In the original analysis: Counts of nucleated cells, estimated from reference gene primer amplification, were obtained. Using immunoSEQ multiplex PCR, the repertoire was profiled, and TCRdb retains in-frame clones only, with some absent. Clone size and the V and J calls come from that table; the DNA yielded D and trimming. The data contain over 300,000 clones, 90% of them singletons. The sample taken for sequencing was peripheral blood. This receptor was obtained from a man aged 18 to 29 with active or convalescent COVID-19. J is TRBJ1-1 and V is TRBV7-2; D remains ambiguous. The CDR3 DNA is TGTGCCAGCAGCCTACGCATGAACACTGAAGCTTTCTTT. Residues: CASSLRMNTEAFF. The full variable domain, rest sourced from reference TRBV7-2 and TRBJ1-1, is GAGVSQSPSNKVTEKGKDVELRCDPISGHTALYWYRQSLGQGLEFLIYFQGNSAPDKSGLPSDRFSAERTGGSVSTLTIQRTQQEDSAVYLCASSLRMNTEAFFGQGTRLTVV.